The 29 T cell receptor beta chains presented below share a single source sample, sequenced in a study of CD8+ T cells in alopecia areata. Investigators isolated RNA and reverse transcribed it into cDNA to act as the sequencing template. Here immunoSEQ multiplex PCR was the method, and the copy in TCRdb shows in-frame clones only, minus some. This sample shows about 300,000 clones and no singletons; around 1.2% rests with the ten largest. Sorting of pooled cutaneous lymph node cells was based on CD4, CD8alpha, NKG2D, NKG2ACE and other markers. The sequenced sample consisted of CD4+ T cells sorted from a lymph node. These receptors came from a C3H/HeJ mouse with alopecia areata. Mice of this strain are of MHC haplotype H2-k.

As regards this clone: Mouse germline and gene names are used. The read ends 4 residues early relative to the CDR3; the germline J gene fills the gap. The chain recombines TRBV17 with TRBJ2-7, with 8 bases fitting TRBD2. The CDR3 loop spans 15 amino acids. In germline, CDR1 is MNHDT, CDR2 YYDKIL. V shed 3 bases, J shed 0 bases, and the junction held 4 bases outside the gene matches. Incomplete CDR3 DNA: TGTGCTAGCAGTAGCCCTGGGGGGTTCTCCTAT. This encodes CASSSPGGFSY. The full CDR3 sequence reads CASSSPGGFSYEQYF. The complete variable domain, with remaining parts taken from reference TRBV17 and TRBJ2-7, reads DTTVKQNPRYKLARVGKPVNLICSQTMNHDTMYWYQKKPNQAPKLLLFYYDKILNREADTFEKFQSSRPNNSFCSLYIGSAGLEYSAMYLCASSSPGGFSYEQYFGPGTRLTVL.

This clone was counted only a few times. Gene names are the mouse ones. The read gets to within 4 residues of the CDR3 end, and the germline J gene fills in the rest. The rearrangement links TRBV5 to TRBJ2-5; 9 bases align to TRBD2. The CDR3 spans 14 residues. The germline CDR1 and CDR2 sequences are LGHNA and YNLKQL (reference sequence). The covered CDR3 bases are TGTGCCAGCAGCCCACTGGGGGGAAAAGAC. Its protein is CASSPLGGKD. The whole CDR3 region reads CASSPLGGKDTQYF.

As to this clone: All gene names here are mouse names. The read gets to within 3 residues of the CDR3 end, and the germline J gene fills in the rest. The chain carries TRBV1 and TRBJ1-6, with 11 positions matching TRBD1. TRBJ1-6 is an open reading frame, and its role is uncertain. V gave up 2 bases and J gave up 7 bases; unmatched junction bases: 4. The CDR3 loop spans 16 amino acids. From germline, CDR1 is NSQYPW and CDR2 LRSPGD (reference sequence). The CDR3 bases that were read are TGCACCTGCAGTGCAAGGGACAGGGGGGAAAATTCGCCC. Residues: CTCSARDRGENSP. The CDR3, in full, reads CTCSARDRGENSPLYF.

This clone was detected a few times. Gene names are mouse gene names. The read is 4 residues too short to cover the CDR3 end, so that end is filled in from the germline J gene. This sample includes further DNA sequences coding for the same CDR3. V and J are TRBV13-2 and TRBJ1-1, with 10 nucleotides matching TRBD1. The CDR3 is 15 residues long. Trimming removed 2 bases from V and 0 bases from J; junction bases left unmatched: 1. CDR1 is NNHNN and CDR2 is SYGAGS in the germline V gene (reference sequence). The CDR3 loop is CASGDGQGANTEVFF. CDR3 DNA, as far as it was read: TGTGCCAGCGGTGACGGACAGGGGGCAAACACA.

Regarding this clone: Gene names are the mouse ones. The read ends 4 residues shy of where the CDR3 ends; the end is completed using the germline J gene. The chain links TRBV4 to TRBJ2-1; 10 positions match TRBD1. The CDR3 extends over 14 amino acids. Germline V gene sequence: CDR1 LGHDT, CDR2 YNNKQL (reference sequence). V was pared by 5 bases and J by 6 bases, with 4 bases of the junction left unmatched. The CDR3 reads CASSAGTGVAEQFF. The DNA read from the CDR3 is TGTGCCAGCAGCGCCGGGACAGGGGTTGCT.

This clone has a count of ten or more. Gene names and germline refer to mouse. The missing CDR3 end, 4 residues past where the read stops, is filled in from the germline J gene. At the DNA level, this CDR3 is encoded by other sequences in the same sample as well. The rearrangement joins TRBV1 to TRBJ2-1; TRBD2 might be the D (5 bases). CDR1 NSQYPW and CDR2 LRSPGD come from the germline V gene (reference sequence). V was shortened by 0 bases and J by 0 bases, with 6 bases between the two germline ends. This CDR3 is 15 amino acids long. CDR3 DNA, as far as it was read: TGCACCTGCAGTGCAGATGGGGTTAACTATGCT. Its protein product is CTCSADGVNYA. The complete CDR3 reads CTCSADGVNYAEQFF.

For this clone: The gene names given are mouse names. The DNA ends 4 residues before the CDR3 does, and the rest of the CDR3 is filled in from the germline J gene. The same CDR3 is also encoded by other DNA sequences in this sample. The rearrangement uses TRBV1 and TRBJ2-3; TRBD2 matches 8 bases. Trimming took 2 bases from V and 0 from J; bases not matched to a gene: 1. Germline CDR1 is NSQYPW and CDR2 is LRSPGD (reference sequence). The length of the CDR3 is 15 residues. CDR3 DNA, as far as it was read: TGCACCTGCAGTGCACTGGGGGGTAGTGCAGAA. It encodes CTCSALGGSAE. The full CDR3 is CTCSALGGSAETLYF.

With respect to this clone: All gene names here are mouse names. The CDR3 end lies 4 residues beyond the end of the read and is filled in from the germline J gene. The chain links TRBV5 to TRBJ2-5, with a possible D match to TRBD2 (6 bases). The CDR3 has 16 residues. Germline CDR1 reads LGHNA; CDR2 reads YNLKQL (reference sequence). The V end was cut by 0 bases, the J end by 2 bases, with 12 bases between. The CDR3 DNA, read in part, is TGTGCCAGCAGCCAAGAACCGCTGGGGTTCCAAGAC. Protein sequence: CASSQEPLGFQD. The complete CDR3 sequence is CASSQEPLGFQDTQYF.

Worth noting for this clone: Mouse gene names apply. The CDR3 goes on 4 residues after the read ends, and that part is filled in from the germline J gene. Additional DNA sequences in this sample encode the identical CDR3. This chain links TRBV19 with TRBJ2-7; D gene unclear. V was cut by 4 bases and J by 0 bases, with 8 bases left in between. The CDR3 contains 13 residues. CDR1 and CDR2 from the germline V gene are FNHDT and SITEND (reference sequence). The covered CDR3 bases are TGTGCCAGCAGTCCACAGAGCTCCTAT. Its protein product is CASSPQSSY. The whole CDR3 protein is CASSPQSSYEQYF. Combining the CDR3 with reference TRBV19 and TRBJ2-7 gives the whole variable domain GGIITQTPKFLIGQEGQKLTLKCQQNFNHDTMYWYRQDSGKGLRLIYYSITENDLQKGDLSEGYDASREKKSSFSLTVTSAQKNEMAVFLCASSPQSSYEQYFGPGTRLTVL.

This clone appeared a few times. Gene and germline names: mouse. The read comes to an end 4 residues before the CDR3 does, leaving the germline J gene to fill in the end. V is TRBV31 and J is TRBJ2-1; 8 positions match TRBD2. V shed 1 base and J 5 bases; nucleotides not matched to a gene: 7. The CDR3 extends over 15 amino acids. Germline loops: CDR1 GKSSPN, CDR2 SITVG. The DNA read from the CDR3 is TGTGCCTGGAGTCCTCCGCGGGGGGGCAATGCT. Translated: CAWSPPRGGNA. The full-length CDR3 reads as CAWSPPRGGNAEQFF.

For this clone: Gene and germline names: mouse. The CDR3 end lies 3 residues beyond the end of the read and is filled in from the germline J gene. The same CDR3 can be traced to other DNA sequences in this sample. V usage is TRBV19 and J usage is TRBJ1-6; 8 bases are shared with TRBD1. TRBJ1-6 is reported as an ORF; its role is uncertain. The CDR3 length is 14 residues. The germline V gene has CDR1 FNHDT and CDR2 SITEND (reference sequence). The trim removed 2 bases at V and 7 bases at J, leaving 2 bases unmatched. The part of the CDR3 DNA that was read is TGTGCCAGCAGTATGACAGGGGTGAATTCGCCC. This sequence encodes CASSMTGVNSP. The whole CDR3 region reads CASSMTGVNSPLYF.

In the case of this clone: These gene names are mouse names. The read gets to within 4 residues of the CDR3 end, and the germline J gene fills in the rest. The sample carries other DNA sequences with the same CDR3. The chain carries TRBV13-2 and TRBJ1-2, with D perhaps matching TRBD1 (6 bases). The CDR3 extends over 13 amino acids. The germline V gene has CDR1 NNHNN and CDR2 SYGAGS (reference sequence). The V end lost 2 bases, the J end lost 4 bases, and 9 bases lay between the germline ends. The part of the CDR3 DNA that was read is TGTGCCAGCGGTGAAACAGGGTTCTCC. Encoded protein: CASGETGFS. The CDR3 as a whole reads CASGETGFSDYTF.

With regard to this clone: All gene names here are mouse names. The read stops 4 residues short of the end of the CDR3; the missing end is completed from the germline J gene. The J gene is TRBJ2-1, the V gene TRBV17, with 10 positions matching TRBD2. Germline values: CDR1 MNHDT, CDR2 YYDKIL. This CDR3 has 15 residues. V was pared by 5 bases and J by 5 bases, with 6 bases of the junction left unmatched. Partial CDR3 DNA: TGTGCTAGCAGTTCCTGGGGGGGCGACCATGCT. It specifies CASSSWGGDHA. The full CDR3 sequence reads CASSSWGGDHAEQFF.

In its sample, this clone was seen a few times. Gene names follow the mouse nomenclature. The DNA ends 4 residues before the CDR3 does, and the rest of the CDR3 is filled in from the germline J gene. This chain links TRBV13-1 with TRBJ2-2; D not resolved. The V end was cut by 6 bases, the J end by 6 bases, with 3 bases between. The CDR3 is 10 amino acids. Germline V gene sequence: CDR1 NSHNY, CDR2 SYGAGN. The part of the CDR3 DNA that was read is TGTGCCAGCACTCCCGGG. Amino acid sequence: CASTPG. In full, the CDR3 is CASTPGQLYF.

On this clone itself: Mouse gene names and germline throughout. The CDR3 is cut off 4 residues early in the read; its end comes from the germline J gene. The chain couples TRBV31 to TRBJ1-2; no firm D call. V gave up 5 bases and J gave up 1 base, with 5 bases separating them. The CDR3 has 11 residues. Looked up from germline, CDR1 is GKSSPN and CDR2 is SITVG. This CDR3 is CAWDKNSDYTF. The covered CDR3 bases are TGTGCCTGGGACAAAAACTCC.

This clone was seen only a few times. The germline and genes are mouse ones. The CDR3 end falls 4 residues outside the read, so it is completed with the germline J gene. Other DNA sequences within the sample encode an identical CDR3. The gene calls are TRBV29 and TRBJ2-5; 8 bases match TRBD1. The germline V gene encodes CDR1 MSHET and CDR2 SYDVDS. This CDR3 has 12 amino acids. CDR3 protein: CASSQGADTQYF. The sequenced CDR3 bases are TGTGCTAGCAGTCAGGGGGCTGAC.

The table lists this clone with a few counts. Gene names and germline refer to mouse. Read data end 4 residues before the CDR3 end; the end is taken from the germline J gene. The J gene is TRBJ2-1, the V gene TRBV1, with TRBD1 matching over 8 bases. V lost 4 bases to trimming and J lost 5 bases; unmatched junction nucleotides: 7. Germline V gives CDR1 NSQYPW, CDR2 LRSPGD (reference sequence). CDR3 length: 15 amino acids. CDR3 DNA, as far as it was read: TGCACCTGCAGTGTTCCGACAGGGGCGGATGCT. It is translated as CTCSVPTGADA. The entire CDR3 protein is CTCSVPTGADAEQFF. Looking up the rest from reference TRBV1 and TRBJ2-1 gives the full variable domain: VTLLEQNPRWRLVPRGQAVNLRCILKNSQYPWMSWYQQDLQKQLQWLFTLRSPGDKEVKSLPGADYLATRVTDTELRLQVANMSQGRTLYCTCSVPTGADAEQFFGPGTRLTVL.

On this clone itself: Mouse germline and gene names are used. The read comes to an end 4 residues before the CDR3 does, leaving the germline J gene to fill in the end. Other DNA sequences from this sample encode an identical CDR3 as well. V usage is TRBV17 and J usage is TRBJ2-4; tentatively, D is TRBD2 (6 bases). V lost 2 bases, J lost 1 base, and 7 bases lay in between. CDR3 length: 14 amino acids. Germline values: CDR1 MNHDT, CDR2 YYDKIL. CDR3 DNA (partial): TGTGCTAGCAGTAGACGGGGGGGTCAAAAC. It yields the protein CASSRRGGQN. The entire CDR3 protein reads CASSRRGGQNTLYF.

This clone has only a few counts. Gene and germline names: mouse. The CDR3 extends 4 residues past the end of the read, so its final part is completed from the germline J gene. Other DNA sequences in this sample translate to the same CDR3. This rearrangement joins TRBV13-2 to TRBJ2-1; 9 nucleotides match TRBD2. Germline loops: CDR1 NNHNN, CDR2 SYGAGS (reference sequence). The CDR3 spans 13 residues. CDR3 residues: CASGPGGVAEQFF. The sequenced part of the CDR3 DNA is TGTGCCAGCGGTCCTGGGGGGGTGGCT.

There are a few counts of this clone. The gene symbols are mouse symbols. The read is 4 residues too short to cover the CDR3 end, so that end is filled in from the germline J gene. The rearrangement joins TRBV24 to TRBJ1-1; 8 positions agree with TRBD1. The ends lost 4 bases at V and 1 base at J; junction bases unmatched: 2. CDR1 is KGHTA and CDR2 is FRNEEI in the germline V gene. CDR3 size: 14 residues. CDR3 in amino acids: CASSRDRGNTEVFF. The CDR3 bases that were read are TGTGCCAGCAGTCGCGACAGGGGGAACACA.

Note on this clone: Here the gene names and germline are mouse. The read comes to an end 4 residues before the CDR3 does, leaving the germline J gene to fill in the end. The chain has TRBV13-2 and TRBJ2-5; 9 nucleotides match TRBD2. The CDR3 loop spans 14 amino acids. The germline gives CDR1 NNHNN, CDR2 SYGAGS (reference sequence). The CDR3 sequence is CASGDVGGADTQYF. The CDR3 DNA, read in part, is TGTGCCAGCGGTGATGTTGGGGGGGCCGAC.

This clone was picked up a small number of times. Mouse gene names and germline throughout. The CDR3 loop is CASSIQGVDSPLYF. CDR3 DNA (partial): TGTGCCAGCAGTATCCAGGGGGTGGATTCGCCC. The chain employs TRBV19 and TRBJ1-6; TRBD1 agrees at 7 bases. With the read ending 3 residues before the CDR3 end, the germline J gene is used to fill in that end. TRBJ1-6 is noted as an ORF with a role that remains uncertain. The CDR3 has 14 amino acids. With 2 bases clipped from V and 8 bases from J, the junction kept 4 bases outside the gene matches. CDR1 and CDR2 (germline): FNHDT, SITEND (reference sequence).

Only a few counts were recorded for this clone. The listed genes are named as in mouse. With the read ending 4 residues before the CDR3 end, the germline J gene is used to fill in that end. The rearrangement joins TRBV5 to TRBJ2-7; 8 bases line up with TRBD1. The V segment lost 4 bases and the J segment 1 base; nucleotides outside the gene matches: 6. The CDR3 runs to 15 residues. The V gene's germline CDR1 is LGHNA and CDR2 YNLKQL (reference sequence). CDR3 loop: CASSPPGQESYEQYF. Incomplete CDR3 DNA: TGTGCCAGCAGCCCCCCGGGACAGGAATCCTAT.

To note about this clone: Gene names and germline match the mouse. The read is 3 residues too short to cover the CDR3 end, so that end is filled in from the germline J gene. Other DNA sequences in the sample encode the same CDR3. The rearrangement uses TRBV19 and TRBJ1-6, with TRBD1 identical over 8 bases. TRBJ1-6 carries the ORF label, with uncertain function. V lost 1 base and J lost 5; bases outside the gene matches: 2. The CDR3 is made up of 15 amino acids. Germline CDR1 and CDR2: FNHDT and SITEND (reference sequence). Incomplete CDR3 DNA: TGTGCCAGCAGTATACAGGGGGCCGATAATTCGCCC. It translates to CASSIQGADNSP. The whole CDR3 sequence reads CASSIQGADNSPLYF.

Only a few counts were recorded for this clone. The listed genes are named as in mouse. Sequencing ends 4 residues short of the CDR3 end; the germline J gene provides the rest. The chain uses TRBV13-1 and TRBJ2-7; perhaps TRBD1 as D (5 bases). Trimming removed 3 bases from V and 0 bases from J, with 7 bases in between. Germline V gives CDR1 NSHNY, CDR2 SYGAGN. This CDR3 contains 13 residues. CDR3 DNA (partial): TGTGCCAGCAGTGTACAGGTCTCCTAT. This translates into CASSVQVSY. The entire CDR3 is CASSVQVSYEQYF.

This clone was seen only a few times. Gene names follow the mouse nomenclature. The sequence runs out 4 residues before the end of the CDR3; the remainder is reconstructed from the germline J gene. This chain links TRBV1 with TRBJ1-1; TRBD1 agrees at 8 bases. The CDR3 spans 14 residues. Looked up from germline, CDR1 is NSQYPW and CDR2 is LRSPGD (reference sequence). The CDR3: CTCSAEDRVGEVFF. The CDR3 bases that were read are TGCACCTGCAGTGCAGAGGACAGGGTGGGA. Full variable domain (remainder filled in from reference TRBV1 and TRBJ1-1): VTLLEQNPRWRLVPRGQAVNLRCILKNSQYPWMSWYQQDLQKQLQWLFTLRSPGDKEVKSLPGADYLATRVTDTELRLQVANMSQGRTLYCTCSAEDRVGEVFFGKGTRLTVV.

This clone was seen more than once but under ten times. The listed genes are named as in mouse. The CDR3 DNA, read in part, is TGTGCCAGCAGTGATGTACAGGATGCAAACACA. The encoded protein is CASSDVQDANT. The CDR3 reads in full as CASSDVQDANTEVFF. This sequence joins TRBV13-1 and TRBJ1-1, with D possibly matching TRBD1 (5 bases). Coverage ceases 4 residues before the CDR3 finishes, and the germline J gene fills in the end. V lost 0 bases and J 0 bases, leaving 9 bases between the germline ends. The CDR3 runs 15 residues. The germline V gene encodes CDR1 NSHNY and CDR2 SYGAGN.

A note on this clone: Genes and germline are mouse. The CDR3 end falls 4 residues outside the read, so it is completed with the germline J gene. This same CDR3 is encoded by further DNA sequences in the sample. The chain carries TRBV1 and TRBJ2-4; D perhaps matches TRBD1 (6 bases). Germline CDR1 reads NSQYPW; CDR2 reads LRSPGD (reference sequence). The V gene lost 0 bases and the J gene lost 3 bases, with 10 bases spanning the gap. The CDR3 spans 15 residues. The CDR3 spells CTCSADRQGQNTLYF. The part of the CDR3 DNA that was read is TGCACCTGCAGTGCAGATCGGCAGGGGCAAAAC.

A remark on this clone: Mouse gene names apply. The covered CDR3 bases are TGTGCTAGCAGTAGTGAGGGGAGGGGGAACTCC. Translation: CASSSEGRGNS. The whole CDR3 protein reads CASSSEGRGNSDYTF. This chain uses TRBV17 with TRBJ1-2; maybe TRBD1 (6 bases). The sequenced fragment ends 4 residues before the CDR3 boundary, so the rest is inferred from the germline J gene. Germline V gives CDR1 MNHDT, CDR2 YYDKIL. V dropped 3 bases and J dropped 2 bases, with 13 bases sitting between them. The CDR3 runs 15 residues.